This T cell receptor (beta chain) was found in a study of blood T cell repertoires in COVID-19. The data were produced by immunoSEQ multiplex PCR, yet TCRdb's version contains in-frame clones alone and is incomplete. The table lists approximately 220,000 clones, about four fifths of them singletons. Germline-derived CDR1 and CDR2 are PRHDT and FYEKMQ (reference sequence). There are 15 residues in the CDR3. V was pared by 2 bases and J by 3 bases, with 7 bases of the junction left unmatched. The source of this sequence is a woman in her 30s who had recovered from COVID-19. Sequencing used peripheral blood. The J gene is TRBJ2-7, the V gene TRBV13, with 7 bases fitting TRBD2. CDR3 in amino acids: CASSLSPSGDYEQYF. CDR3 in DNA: TGTGCCAGCAGCTTATCCCCGAGCGGGGACTACGAGCAGTACTTC.